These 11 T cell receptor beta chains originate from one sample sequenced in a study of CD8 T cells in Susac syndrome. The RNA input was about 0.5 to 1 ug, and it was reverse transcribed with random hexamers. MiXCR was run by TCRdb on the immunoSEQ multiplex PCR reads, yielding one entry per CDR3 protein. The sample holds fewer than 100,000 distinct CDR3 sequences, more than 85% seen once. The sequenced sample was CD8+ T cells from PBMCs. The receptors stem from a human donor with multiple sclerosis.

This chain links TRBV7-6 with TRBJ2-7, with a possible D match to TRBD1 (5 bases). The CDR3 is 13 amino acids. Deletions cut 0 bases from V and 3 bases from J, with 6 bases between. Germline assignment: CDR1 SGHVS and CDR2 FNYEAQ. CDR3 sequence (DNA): TGTGCCAGCAGCTTAGCAGGGGACTACGAGCAGTACTTC. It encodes CASSLAGDYEQYF.

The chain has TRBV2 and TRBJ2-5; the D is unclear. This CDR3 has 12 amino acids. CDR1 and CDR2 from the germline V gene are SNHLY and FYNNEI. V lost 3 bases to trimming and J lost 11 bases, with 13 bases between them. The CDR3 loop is CASSDGSQAQYF. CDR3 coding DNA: TGTGCCAGCAGTGATGGGTCGCAGGCTCAGTACTTC.

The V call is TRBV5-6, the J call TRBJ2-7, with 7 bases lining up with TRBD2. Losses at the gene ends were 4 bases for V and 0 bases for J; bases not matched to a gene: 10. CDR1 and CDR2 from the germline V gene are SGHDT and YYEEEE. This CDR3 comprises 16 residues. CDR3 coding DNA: TGTGCCAGCAGCCGTCTGGGAGGGATTAGCTCCTACGAGCAGTACTTC. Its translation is CASSRLGGISSYEQYF.

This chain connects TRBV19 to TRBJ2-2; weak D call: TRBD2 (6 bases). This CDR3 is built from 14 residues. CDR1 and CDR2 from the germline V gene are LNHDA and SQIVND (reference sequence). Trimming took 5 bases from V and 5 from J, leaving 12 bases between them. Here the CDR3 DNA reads TGTGCCAGTAGTGACGGGACTCATACCGGGGAGCTGTTTTTT. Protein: CASSDGTHTGELFF.

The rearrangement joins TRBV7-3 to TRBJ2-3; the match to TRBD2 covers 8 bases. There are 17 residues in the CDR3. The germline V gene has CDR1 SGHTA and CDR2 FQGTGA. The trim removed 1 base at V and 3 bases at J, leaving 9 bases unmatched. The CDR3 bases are TGTGCCAGCAGCTTAATGGGACTAGGTTTTGGGACAGATACGCAGTATTTT. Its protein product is CASSLMGLGFGTDTQYF.

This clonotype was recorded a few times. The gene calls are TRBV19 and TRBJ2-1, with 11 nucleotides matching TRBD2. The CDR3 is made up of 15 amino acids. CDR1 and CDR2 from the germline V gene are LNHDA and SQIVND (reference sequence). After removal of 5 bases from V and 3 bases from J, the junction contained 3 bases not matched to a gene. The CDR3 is CASSELAGDYNEQFF. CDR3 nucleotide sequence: TGTGCCAGTAGTGAACTAGCGGGGGACTACAATGAGCAGTTCTTC.

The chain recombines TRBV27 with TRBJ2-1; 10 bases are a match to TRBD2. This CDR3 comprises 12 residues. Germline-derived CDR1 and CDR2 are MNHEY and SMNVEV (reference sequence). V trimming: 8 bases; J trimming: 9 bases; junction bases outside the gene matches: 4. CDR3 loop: CASGRTSGEQFF. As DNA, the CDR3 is TGTGCCAGCGGCCGGACTAGCGGTGAGCAGTTCTTC.

CDR3 DNA: TGTGCCAGCGCGACAGGGCGTCCATACGAGCAGTACTTC. Translation gives CASATGRPYEQYF. This chain joins TRBV12-3 or TRBV12-4 and TRBJ2-7; TRBD1 agrees at 7 bases. The CDR3 is made up of 13 amino acids. V lost 8 bases to trimming and J lost 4 bases; unmatched junction nucleotides: 8.

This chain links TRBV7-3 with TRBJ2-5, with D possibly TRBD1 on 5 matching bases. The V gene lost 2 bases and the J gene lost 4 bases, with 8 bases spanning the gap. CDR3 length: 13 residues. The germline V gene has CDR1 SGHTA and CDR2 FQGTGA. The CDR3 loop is CASSLQGAETQYF. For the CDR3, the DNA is TGTGCCAGCAGCTTACAGGGCGCAGAGACCCAGTACTTC.

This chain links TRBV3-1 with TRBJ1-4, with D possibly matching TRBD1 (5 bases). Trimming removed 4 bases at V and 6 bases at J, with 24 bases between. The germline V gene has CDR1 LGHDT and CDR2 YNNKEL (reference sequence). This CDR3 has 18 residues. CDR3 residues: CASSRKTGRAPGDEKLFF. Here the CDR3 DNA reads TGTGCCAGCAGCCGCAAGACGGGACGGGCGCCGGGGGATGAAAAACTGTTTTTT.

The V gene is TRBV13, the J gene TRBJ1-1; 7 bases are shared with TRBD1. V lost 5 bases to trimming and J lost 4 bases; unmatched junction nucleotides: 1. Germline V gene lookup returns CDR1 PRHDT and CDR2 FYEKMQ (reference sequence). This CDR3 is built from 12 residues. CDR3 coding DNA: TGTGCCAGCAGCAACAGGGGCACTGAAGCTTTCTTT. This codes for CASSNRGTEAFF.